The 13 T cell receptor beta chains in this list originate from one sample, sequenced in a study of shared clonotypes between healthy human individuals. Terminally differentiated effector memory CD45RA+ cells were left out of the naive CD8 fraction, which was CD45RO-negative and positively selected for CCR7. The data were produced by immunoSEQ multiplex PCR, yet TCRdb's version contains in-frame clones alone and is incomplete. In the table there are millions of clones, less than 95% of which are singletons. The sequencing sample was made of naive CD8+ T cells sorted from blood. Receptors were obtained from a young man in good health.

This clone has a single count. J is TRBJ2-1 and V is TRBV7-9; no firm D call. This CDR3 region has 13 residues. Germline V lookup: CDR1 SEHNR, CDR2 FQNEAQ (reference sequence). Trimming cost V 1 base and J 9 bases, with 10 bases left between them. The DNA of the CDR3 is TGTGCCAGCAGCTTAGAATATGTGGGTGAGCAGTTCTTC. As protein: CASSLEYVGEQFF. Complete variable domain (other parts from reference TRBV7-9 and TRBJ2-1): DTGVSQNPRHKITKRGQNVTFRCDPISEHNRLYWYRQTLGQGPEFLTYFQNEAQLEKSRLLSDRFSAERPKGSFSTLEIQRTEQGDSAMYLCASSLEYVGEQFFGPGTRLTVL.

Regarding this clone: Other DNA sequences from this sample encode an identical CDR3 as well. The chain has TRBV9 and TRBJ2-1; 7 bases are a match to TRBD1. This CDR3 is built from 15 residues. Germline V gives CDR1 SGDLS, CDR2 YYNGEE. Germline trimming cut 0 bases from V and 7 bases from J; bases unmatched to any gene: 7. CDR3: CASSVEGQGVNEQFF. CDR3 nucleotides: TGTGCCAGCAGCGTAGAAGGGCAGGGGGTAAATGAGCAGTTCTTC.

The chain links TRBV4-1 to TRBJ2-1, with no clear D. The CDR3 loop spans 14 amino acids. Trimming removed 1 base at V and 3 bases at J, with 7 bases between. The germline CDR1 and CDR2 sequences are MGHRA and YSYEKL. The CDR3 DNA is TGCGCCAGCAGCCAAGTGGCCTACTACAATGAGCAGTTCTTC. Its translation is CASSQVAYYNEQFF.

This chain uses TRBV5-6 with TRBJ2-7; 8 bases are shared with TRBD2. Germline lookup yields CDR1 SGHDT and CDR2 YYEEEE. This CDR3 has 14 residues. V lost 4 bases and J lost 3; bases outside the gene matches: 6. CDR3 in DNA: TGTGCCAGCAGCCCAACCGGGACTAGCTACGAGCAGTACTTC. Protein sequence: CASSPTGTSYEQYF.

Of note for this clone: The identical CDR3 is also encoded by other nucleotide sequences in the sample. The V call is TRBV29-1, the J call TRBJ2-7; TRBD1 is a possible D gene (6 bases). Trimming shortened V by 4 bases and J by 4 bases, and 11 bases separated the two germline ends. The length of the CDR3 is 12 residues. CDR1 and CDR2 (germline): SQVTM, ANQGSEA. CDR3 DNA: TGCAGCGTTGTTGTAGGGGGATACGAGCAGTACTTC. Residues: CSVVVGGYEQYF.

The chain joins TRBV4-1 to TRBJ2-2, with TRBD1 as a possible D gene (5 bases). The V gene's germline CDR1 is MGHRA and CDR2 YSYEKL. Trimming stripped 0 bases from V and 5 bases from J, with 13 bases between. The CDR3 is 16 amino acids. In DNA, the CDR3 is TGCGCCAGCAGCCAAGAGGTGGCAGGGTCGACCGGGGAGCTGTTTTTT. Protein: CASSQEVAGSTGELFF.

The genes are TRBV4-3 and TRBJ1-2; D gene unclear. The CDR3 is 15 residues long. CDR1 is LGHNA, CDR2 YSLEER, per germline. V lost 4 bases to trimming and J lost 3 bases, with 15 bases between them. The CDR3 DNA reads as TGCGCCAGCAGCCCGCGCTCCGCGGGCGACTATGGCTACACCTTC. Residues: CASSPRSAGDYGYTF.

The V gene is TRBV15, the J gene TRBJ2-3, with D tentatively TRBD1 or TRBD2 (5 bases each). V dropped 0 bases and J dropped 8 bases, with 21 bases sitting between them. CDR1 and CDR2 (germline): LNHNV, YYDKDF (reference sequence). The CDR3 runs 17 residues. CDR3 region: CATSRDNEGPSEGTQYF. The CDR3, as DNA: TGTGCCACCAGCAGAGATAACGAGGGGCCCTCCGAAGGTACGCAGTATTTT.

The rearrangement uses TRBV30 and TRBJ1-1, with D maybe TRBD1 (5 bases). Trimming removed 7 bases from V and 0 bases from J, with 24 bases in between. Germline assignment: CDR1 GTSNPN and CDR2 SVGIG (reference sequence). This CDR3 spans 17 amino acids. The CDR3 spells CASHNGGGNILNTEAFF. DNA of the CDR3: TGTGCCTCTCATAACGGGGGAGGGAATATTCTGAACACTGAAGCTTTCTTT.

Points on this clone: In the same sample, other DNA sequences code for this CDR3. The rearrangement joins TRBV15 to TRBJ2-2; D is unclear. The germline V and J ends were trimmed by 3 bases and 4 bases, with 3 bases remaining between them. Germline V gene lookup returns CDR1 LNHNV and CDR2 YYDKDF (reference sequence). This CDR3 is built from 12 residues. The CDR3 DNA reads as TGTGCCACCAGCAGCCCCACCGGGGAGCTGTTTTTT. Protein product: CATSSPTGELFF.

V gene TRBV27 combines with J gene TRBJ1-2; D unresolved. Germline V gene sequence: CDR1 MNHEY, CDR2 SMNVEV (reference sequence). The CDR3 is made up of 13 amino acids. V dropped 2 bases and J dropped 8 bases, with 12 bases sitting between them. The CDR3 DNA sequence: TGTGCCAGCAGTTTAAGGGCAGGCGTCGGCTACACCTTC. Amino acid sequence: CASSLRAGVGYTF.

The chain joins TRBV7-9 to TRBJ1-2, with no clear D. The germline V gene encodes CDR1 SEHNR and CDR2 FQNEAQ (reference sequence). Deletions cut 5 bases from V and 8 bases from J, with 9 bases between. The CDR3 loop spans 11 amino acids. This chain's CDR3 is CASSDPSGYTF. The DNA for the CDR3 is TGTGCCAGCAGCGACCCATCAGGCTACACCTTC.

The rearrangement joins TRBV4-1 to TRBJ2-2; D unclear. The CDR3 covers 13 residues. In germline, CDR1 is MGHRA, CDR2 YSYEKL. Between the trimmed V and J ends, which lost 4 bases and 5 bases, there was a span of 8 bases. The CDR3 nucleotides are TGCGCCAGCAGCCGAGGCCTAACCGGGGAGCTGTTTTTT. As protein: CASSRGLTGELFF.